These 15 T cell receptor beta chains were sequenced from one sample in a study of pediatric ulcerative colitis. TCRdb's copy holds only in-frame clones and misses some; the assay was immunoSEQ multiplex PCR. The table lists 1,300 to 1,500 clones, 85% to 90% of them singletons. Sequencing input: blood. These receptors all come from a boy under 18 with severe ulcerative colitis.

The chain carries TRBV21-1 and TRBJ2-2; the table assigns TRBD2, which was not confirmed against the DNA. TRBV21-1 is designated a pseudogene. CDR3 length: 14 residues. The CDR3: CASSKVTGGGELFF. CDR3 sequence (DNA): TGTGCCAGCAGCAAGGTCACCGGGGGTGGGGAGCTGTTTTTT.

This chain connects TRBV7-3 to TRBJ2-3; 7 bases match TRBD2. This CDR3 spans 15 amino acids. Losses at the gene ends were 5 bases for V and 5 bases for J; bases not matched to a gene: 10. Germline assignment: CDR1 SGHTA and CDR2 FQGTGA. CDR3 bases: TGTGCCAGCAGCGCCGTGGGAGGGAAGAGAGATACGCAGTATTTT. Amino acid sequence: CASSAVGGKRDTQYF. Full variable domain (remainder filled in from reference TRBV7-3 and TRBJ2-3): GAGVSQTPSNKVTEKGKYVELRCDPISGHTALYWYRQSLGQGPEFLIYFQGTGAADDSGLPNDRFFAVRPEGSVSTLKIQRTERGDSAVYLCASSAVGGKRDTQYFGPGTRLTVL.

V and J are TRBV29-1 and TRBJ2-5; D may be TRBD1 (6 bases). This CDR3 comprises 14 residues. Per the germline V gene, CDR1 is SQVTM and CDR2 is ANQGSEA. The V and J ends lost 7 bases and 6 bases respectively, with 21 bases between them. The CDR3 DNA follows: TGCAGCGCCTTGACAGGTTACGGTGTGAAGACCCAGTACTTC. Protein sequence: CSALTGYGVKTQYF.

V and J are TRBV5-1 and TRBJ1-1; possibly TRBD1 for D (5 bases). This CDR3 spans 14 amino acids. Trimming removed 0 bases from V and 1 base from J, with 7 bases in between. The germline V gene has CDR1 SGHRS and CDR2 YFSETQ. The CDR3 protein is CASSLVGENTEAFF. The CDR3 DNA reads as TGCGCCAGCAGCTTGGTGGGGGAGAACACTGAAGCTTTCTTT.

The chain joins TRBV6-1 to TRBJ1-2, with 7 nucleotides matching TRBD1. J lost 6 bases, V lost 0 bases, and 7 bases had no gene match. Germline CDR1 MNHNS, CDR2 SASEGT. The CDR3 contains 15 residues. The CDR3 sequence: CASSEARGVGNGYTF. In nucleotides, the CDR3 is TGTGCCAGCAGTGAAGCCAGGGGGGTAGGCAATGGCTACACCTTC.

This clone was detected a few times. The rearrangement uses TRBV10-3 and TRBJ1-1; tentatively, D is TRBD1 (5 bases). Trimming shortened V by 0 bases and J by 2 bases, and 19 bases separated the two germline ends. Germline CDR1 and CDR2: ENHRY and SYGVKD. CDR3 size: 18 residues. The CDR3 coding sequence is TGTGCCATCAGTGAGTCGGGGGTCAGCATCGCGGGCAACACTGAAGCTTTCTTT. Translation: CAISESGVSIAGNTEAFF.

The chain couples TRBV5-6 to TRBJ1-6; 7 nucleotides agree with TRBD1. The CDR3 is 14 residues long. The V gene's germline CDR1 is SGHDT and CDR2 YYEEEE. V was clipped by 3 bases and J by 7 bases; unmatched bases: 4. This CDR3 reads CASSWNRGNSPLHF. The CDR3, as DNA: TGTGCCAGCAGCTGGAACAGGGGAAATTCACCCCTCCACTTT. Full variable domain (missing parts from reference TRBV5-6 and TRBJ1-6): DAGVTQSPTHLIKTRGQQVTLRCSPKSGHDTVSWYQQALGQGPQFIFQYYEEEERQRGNFPDRFSGHQFPNYSSELNVNALLLGDSALYLCASSWNRGNSPLHFGNGTRLTVT.

The table lists this clone with a count of one. The chain links TRBV20-1 to TRBJ1-2; no clear D. This CDR3 has 11 amino acids. The germline gives CDR1 DFQATT, CDR2 SNEGSKA (reference sequence). The V and J ends lost 4 bases and 8 bases respectively, with 11 bases between them. The CDR3: CSAIPERGYTF. CDR3 nucleotide sequence: TGCAGTGCTATCCCGGAGAGGGGCTACACCTTC.

The CDR3 reads CASSLVSGASNQPQHF. CDR3 in DNA: TGTGCCAGCAGCTTAGTTTCAGGGGCGAGCAATCAGCCCCAGCATTTT. V is TRBV7-8 and J is TRBJ1-5, with D perhaps TRBD1 (6 bases). V lost 1 base and J 1 base, leaving 11 bases between the germline ends. Germline-derived CDR1 and CDR2 are SGHVS and FQNEAQ. This CDR3 comprises 16 residues.

This clone was picked up one time. This chain connects TRBV27 to TRBJ2-1, with 7 positions matching TRBD2. The CDR3 spans 17 residues. Trimming took 5 bases from V and 0 from J; bases not matched to a gene: 10. Germline V gene sequence: CDR1 MNHEY, CDR2 SMNVEV (reference sequence). CDR3 DNA: TGTGCCAGCAGTGTGGCCAGCGGGGTGAGCTCCTACAATGAGCAGTTCTTC. It yields the protein CASSVASGVSSYNEQFF.

The rearrangement links TRBV6-5 to TRBJ2-5, with 13 bases lining up with TRBD2. CDR1 and CDR2 from the germline V gene are MNHEY and SVGAGI. V shed 6 bases and J 4 bases; nucleotides not matched to a gene: 5. The CDR3 loop spans 15 amino acids. The CDR3 DNA sequence: TGTGCCAGCAGGGTTCGACTAGCGGGAGGAGAGACCCAGTACTTC. Amino acid sequence: CASRVRLAGGETQYF.

The rearrangement uses TRBV9 and TRBJ2-2; 9 positions agree with TRBD2. J was trimmed by 4 bases and V by 0 bases; bases with no gene match: 10. Germline V gene sequence: CDR1 SGDLS, CDR2 YYNGEE. This CDR3 contains 18 residues. The CDR3 region is CASSVDKGGRAGTGELFF. The CDR3 DNA reads as TGTGCCAGCAGCGTAGACAAAGGCGGGAGGGCCGGCACCGGGGAGCTGTTTTTT.

The sample holds one count of this clone. The genes are TRBV19 and TRBJ2-3; no firm D call. The CDR3 spans 15 residues. Germline V gene data show CDR1 as LNHDA and CDR2 as SQIVND (reference sequence). V was trimmed by 1 base and J by 0 bases, leaving 8 bases between them. This chain's CDR3 is CASSIGSTSTDTQYF. In DNA form, the CDR3 reads TGTGCCAGTAGTATAGGGTCCACTAGCACAGATACGCAGTATTTT.

The gene calls are TRBV19 and TRBJ1-1; D perhaps matches TRBD1 (5 bases). The CDR3 runs 12 residues. Trimming removed 5 bases from V and 6 bases from J, with 10 bases in between. From germline, CDR1 is LNHDA and CDR2 SQIVND (reference sequence). The CDR3 is CASSGQGSEAFF. For the CDR3, the DNA is TGTGCCAGTAGTGGTCAGGGTTCTGAAGCTTTCTTT.

The chain has TRBV5-6 and TRBJ2-3, with TRBD1 as a possible D gene (6 bases). V lost 4 bases to trimming and J lost 1 base, with 16 bases between them. The CDR3 runs to 16 residues. Germline V gene data show CDR1 as SGHDT and CDR2 as YYEEEE. For the CDR3, the DNA is TGTGCCAGCAGCCGCCGTGGGGGCCGGGGCACAGATACGCAGTATTTT. Amino acid sequence: CASSRRGGRGTDTQYF.